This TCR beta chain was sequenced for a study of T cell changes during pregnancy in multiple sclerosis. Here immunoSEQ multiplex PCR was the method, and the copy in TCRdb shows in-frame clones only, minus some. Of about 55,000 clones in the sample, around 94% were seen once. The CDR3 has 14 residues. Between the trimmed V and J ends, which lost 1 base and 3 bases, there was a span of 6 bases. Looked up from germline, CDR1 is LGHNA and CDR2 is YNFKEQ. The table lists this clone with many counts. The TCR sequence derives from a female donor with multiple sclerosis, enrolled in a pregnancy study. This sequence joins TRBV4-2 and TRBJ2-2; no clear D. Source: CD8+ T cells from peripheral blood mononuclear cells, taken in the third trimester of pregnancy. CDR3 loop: CASSQGLDTGELFF. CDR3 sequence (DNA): TGTGCCAGCAGCCAAGGCCTAGACACCGGGGAGCTGTTTTTT.